This T cell receptor beta chain emerged from a study of cytomegalovirus exposure and HLA in healthy donors. General study points: A likely sequencing artifact accounted for one observed cluster of highly shared sequence variants. Overall, approximately 180 TCR beta chains were annotated as cytomegalovirus-associated.

The study ran its PCR with 60 Vbeta and 13 Jbeta primers. Clones were read by immunoSEQ multiplex PCR, and TCRdb kept only the in-frame ones, dropping some. The sample includes 100,000 to 150,000 clones, 74% of them seen just once. A word on this clone: Its antigen remains unknown.

The receptor was isolated from a woman aged 45-65 years in good health and CMV-seropositive. Material: PBMCs.

This CDR3 is CASSLGAYYGYTF. CDR3 nucleotide sequence: TGTGCCAGCAGCCTAGGTGCCTACTATGGCTACACCTTC. The chain recombines TRBV27 with TRBJ1-2; no definite D call. Germline CDR1 is MNHEY and CDR2 is SMNVEV (reference sequence). Trimming took 6 bases from V and 3 from J, leaving 11 bases between them. The CDR3 extends over 13 amino acids.